These 15 T cell receptor beta chains came from one sample sequenced in a study of cytomegalovirus exposure and HLA in healthy donors. The PCR had 60 Vbeta and 13 Jbeta primers. Generated by immunoSEQ multiplex PCR, the TCRdb table keeps only in-frame clones and is missing some. This listing includes more than 110,000 clones. Source material: PBMCs. Receptors were obtained from a man aged 35-49 years in good health and CMV-seronegative.

This chain connects TRBV19 to TRBJ1-1; TRBD1 agrees at 10 bases. Germline trimming cut 9 bases from V and 6 bases from J; bases unmatched to any gene: 10. The germline V gene has CDR1 LNHDA and CDR2 SQIVND (reference sequence). The CDR3 runs 14 residues. CDR3 protein: CASYRDRGNSEAFF. CDR3 bases: TGTGCCAGCTACCGGGACAGGGGTAACTCTGAAGCTTTCTTT.

V is TRBV4-1 and J is TRBJ2-7; D call uncertain. Deletions cut 0 bases from V and 6 bases from J, with 12 bases between. The CDR3 has 14 residues. CDR1 MGHRA and CDR2 YSYEKL come from the germline V gene. CDR3 sequence: CASSQDVSSSEQYF. The DNA of the CDR3 is TGCGCCAGCAGCCAAGATGTTTCTAGTTCCGAGCAGTACTTC.

The chain has TRBV15 and TRBJ2-5, with 11 bases that match TRBD2. After removal of 6 bases from V and 4 bases from J, the junction contained 10 bases not matched to a gene. The CDR3 contains 16 residues. The germline V gene encodes CDR1 LNHNV and CDR2 YYDKDF (reference sequence). CDR3 loop: CATSFSGGGQGETQYF. DNA of the CDR3: TGTGCCACCAGTTTTAGCGGGGGGGGCCAGGGAGAGACCCAGTACTTC.

The chain is built from TRBV29-1 and TRBJ2-2; 9 bases match TRBD1. CDR3 length: 14 amino acids. Germline loops: CDR1 SQVTM, CDR2 ANQGSEA. V was clipped by 7 bases and J by 1 base; unmatched bases: 4. CDR3 residues: CSAYRGQNTGELFF. In DNA, the CDR3 is TGCAGCGCTTACAGGGGGCAGAACACCGGGGAGCTGTTTTTT.

V usage is TRBV5-5 and J usage is TRBJ2-7, with a weak D call TRBD1 (5 bases). Trimming stripped 4 bases from V and 7 bases from J, with 18 bases between. This CDR3 spans 14 amino acids. Germline V CDR1 and CDR2: SGHKS, YYEKEE (reference sequence). The CDR3 spells CASSPDIPLREQYF. The CDR3 DNA reads TGTGCCAGCAGCCCGGACATACCTCTTAGGGAGCAGTACTTC. Using reference TRBV5-5 and TRBJ2-7 for the parts outside the CDR3, the full variable domain is DAGVTQSPTHLIKTRGQQVTLRCSPISGHKSVSWYQQVLGQGPQFIFQYYEKEERGRGNFPDRFSARQFPNYSSELNVNALLLGDSALYLCASSPDIPLREQYFGPGTRLTVT.

V gene TRBV5-1 combines with J gene TRBJ2-2; 10 bases fit TRBD1. This CDR3 comprises 17 residues. Unmatched junction bases numbered 8, after V lost 0 bases and J lost 6 bases. CDR1 is SGHRS, CDR2 YFSETQ, per germline. CDR3 in amino acids: CASSLAAGTGAPGELFF. The CDR3 coding sequence is TGCGCCAGCAGCTTGGCAGCCGGGACAGGGGCCCCCGGGGAGCTGTTTTTT.

In nucleotides, the CDR3 is TGTGCCAGTAGTAAGAACAGGGGCTCCTACGAGCAGTACTTC. Its protein is CASSKNRGSYEQYF. This sequence joins TRBV19 and TRBJ2-7; TRBD1 aligns across 7 bases. CDR1 is LNHDA, CDR2 SQIVND, per germline (reference sequence). The CDR3 contains 14 residues. The junction had 3 bases not matched to a gene; V was cut back by 4 bases and J by 0 bases.

The rearrangement uses TRBV19 and TRBJ2-1; TRBD2 matches at 9 bases. CDR3 size: 15 residues. After removal of 5 bases from V and 2 bases from J, the junction contained 4 bases not matched to a gene. Germline lookup yields CDR1 LNHDA and CDR2 SQIVND (reference sequence). CDR3 coding DNA: TGTGCCAGTAGTCCTCGGACTAGCGCCTACAATGAGCAGTTCTTC. This encodes CASSPRTSAYNEQFF.

The V and J genes are TRBV18 and TRBJ1-2; 7 bases are a match to TRBD1. The V gene's germline CDR1 is KGHSH and CDR2 LQKENI. The V gene end was trimmed by 8 bases and the J gene end by 5 bases; junction bases not matched to a gene: 8. This CDR3 comprises 13 residues. The CDR3 sequence is CASAPEQGYGYTF. In DNA, the CDR3 is TGTGCCAGCGCCCCGGAACAGGGGTATGGCTACACCTTC.

The chain links TRBV7-9 to TRBJ1-5; weak D call: TRBD1 (5 bases). Germline CDR1 is SEHNR and CDR2 is FQNEAQ (reference sequence). The germline V and J ends were trimmed by 1 base and 4 bases, with 11 bases remaining between them. The CDR3 has 15 residues. CDR3 amino acids: CASSLGAGPNQPQHF. The CDR3 coding sequence is TGTGCCAGCAGCTTAGGGGCAGGGCCTAATCAGCCCCAGCATTTT.

About this clone itself: Different DNA sequences within this sample yield the same CDR3. CDR3 residues: CASSGGGGTKETQYF. The CDR3 DNA is TGTGCCAGCAGTGGCGGGGGGGGAACCAAAGAGACCCAGTACTTC. The chain uses TRBV2 and TRBJ2-5; 9 bases map to TRBD2. The CDR3 consists of 15 residues. The V segment lost 4 bases and the J segment 3 bases; nucleotides outside the gene matches: 6. Germline V gives CDR1 SNHLY, CDR2 FYNNEI. The full variable domain, rest sourced from reference TRBV2 and TRBJ2-5, is EPEVTQTPSHQVTQMGQEVILRCVPISNHLYFYWYRQILGQKVEFLVSFYNNEISEKSEIFDDQFSVERPDGSNFTLKIRSTKLEDSAMYFCASSGGGGTKETQYFGPGTRLLVL.

The V gene is TRBV5-1, the J gene TRBJ2-7; 8 bases line up with TRBD2. Germline loops: CDR1 SGHRS, CDR2 YFSETQ. The CDR3 consists of 15 residues. V gave up 5 bases and J gave up 2 bases; unmatched junction bases: 9. This CDR3 is CASRPTPGLAYEQYF. The CDR3 DNA is TGCGCCAGCAGACCAACCCCGGGACTAGCCTACGAGCAGTACTTC.

The J gene is TRBJ2-5, the V gene TRBV28; D might be TRBD1 (6 bases). Looked up from germline, CDR1 is MDHEN and CDR2 is SYDVKM. Trimming cost V 0 bases and J 5 bases, with 10 bases left between them. There are 14 residues in the CDR3. CDR3 loop: CASSLWGAQETQYF. In nucleotides, the CDR3 is TGTGCCAGCAGTTTATGGGGGGCTCAGGAGACCCAGTACTTC.

The chain joins TRBV11-3 to TRBJ2-1, with 10 bases lining up with TRBD1. This CDR3 comprises 15 residues. Trimming took 5 bases from V and 0 from J; bases not matched to a gene: 1. CDR1 is SGHNT, CDR2 YENEEA, per germline. For the CDR3, the DNA is TGTGCCAGCAGCCGGACAGGGGGCTCCTACAATGAGCAGTTCTTC. This gives the protein CASSRTGGSYNEQFF.

V usage is TRBV4-1 and J usage is TRBJ2-5; 8 positions agree with TRBD2. The CDR3 covers 14 residues. The ends lost 5 bases at V and 4 bases at J; junction bases unmatched: 6. From germline, CDR1 is MGHRA and CDR2 YSYEKL. CDR3 sequence reads: CASSTGGAGETQYF. The CDR3 DNA reads as TGCGCCAGCAGCACCGGGGGGGCGGGAGAGACCCAGTACTTC.